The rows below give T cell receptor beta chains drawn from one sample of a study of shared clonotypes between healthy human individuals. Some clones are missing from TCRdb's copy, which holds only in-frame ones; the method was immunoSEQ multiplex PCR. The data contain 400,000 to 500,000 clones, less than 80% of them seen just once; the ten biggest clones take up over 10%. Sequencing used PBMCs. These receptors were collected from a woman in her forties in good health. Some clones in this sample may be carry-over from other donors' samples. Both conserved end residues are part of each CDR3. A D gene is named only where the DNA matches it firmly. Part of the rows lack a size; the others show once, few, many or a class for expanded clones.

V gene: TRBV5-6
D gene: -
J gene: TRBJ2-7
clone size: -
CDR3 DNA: TGTGCCAGCAGCGTGGGGCCTTACGAGCAGTACTTC
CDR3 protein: CASSVGPYEQYF

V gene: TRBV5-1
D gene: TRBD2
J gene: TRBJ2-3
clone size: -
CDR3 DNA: TGCGCCAGCAGCTTAGCGGGAGTCGGCACAGATACGCAGTATTTT
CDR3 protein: CASSLAGVGTDTQYF

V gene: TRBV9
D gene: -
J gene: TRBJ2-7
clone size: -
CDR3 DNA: TGTGCCAGCAGCGGATCGGGGAACGAGCAGTACTTC
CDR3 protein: CASSGSGNEQYF

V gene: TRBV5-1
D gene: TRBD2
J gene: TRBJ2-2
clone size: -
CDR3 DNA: TGCGCCAGCAGCTTGGTCGGAATAGCGGGACTAAACACCGGGGAGCTGTTTTTT
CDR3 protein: CASSLVGIAGLNTGELFF

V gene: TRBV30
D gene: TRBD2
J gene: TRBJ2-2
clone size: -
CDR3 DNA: TGTGCCTCTGGCTTGGGGCGCGGGAGCGGGGAGCTGTTTTTT
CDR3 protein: CASGLGRGSGELFF

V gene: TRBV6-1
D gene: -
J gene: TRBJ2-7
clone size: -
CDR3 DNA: TGTGCCAGCAGTTGGGGGCAGTACGAGCAGTACTTC
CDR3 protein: CASSWGQYEQYF

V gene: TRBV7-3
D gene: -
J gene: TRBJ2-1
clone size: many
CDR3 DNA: TGTGCCAGCAGCTTAACTAATGAGCAGTTCTTC
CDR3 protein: CASSLTNEQFF

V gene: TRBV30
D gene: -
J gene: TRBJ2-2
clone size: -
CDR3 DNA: TGTGCCTGGGAGTCGGCTTACCAGAACACCGGGGAGCTGTTTTTT
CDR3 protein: CAWESAYQNTGELFF

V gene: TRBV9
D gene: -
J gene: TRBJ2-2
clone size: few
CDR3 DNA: TGTGCCAGCACGTGGGGGCGAACCGGGGAGCTGTTTTTT
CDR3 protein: CASTWGRTGELFF

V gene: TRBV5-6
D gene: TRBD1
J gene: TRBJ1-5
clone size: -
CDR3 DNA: TGTGCCAGCCGGTCGGACAGGGGGCGAGCAAATAGCAATCAGCCCCAGCATTTT
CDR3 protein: CASRSDRGRANSNQPQHF

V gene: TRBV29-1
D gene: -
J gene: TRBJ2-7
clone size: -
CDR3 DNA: TGCAGCGTTGCCCCGGGGGCGGGCTACGAGCAGTACTTC
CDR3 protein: CSVAPGAGYEQYF

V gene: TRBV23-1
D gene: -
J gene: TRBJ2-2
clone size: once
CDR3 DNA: TGCGCCAGCGGCCGGACAGAAGAGAACACCGGGGAGCTGTTTTTT
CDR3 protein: CASGRTEENTGELFF

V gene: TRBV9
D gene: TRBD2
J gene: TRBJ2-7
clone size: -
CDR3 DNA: TGTGCCAGCAGCGTCTATCCTAGCGGGAGGCCGTTCGAGCAGTACTTC
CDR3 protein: CASSVYPSGRPFEQYF

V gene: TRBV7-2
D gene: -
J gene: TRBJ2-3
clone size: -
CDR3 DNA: TGTGCCAGCAGCTTCACACCCCCCACGCAGTATTTT
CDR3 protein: CASSFTPPTQYF

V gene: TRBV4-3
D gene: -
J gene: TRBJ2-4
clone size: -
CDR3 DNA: TGCGCCAGCAGCCAGGGCGGAGCAGGGATGGGGCCCCAGTACTTC
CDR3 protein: CASSQGGAGMGPQYF

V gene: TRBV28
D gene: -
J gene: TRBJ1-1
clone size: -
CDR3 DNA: TGTGCCAGCAGTTTTATCGGACGGCTGAACACTGAAGCTTTCTTT
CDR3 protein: CASSFIGRLNTEAFF

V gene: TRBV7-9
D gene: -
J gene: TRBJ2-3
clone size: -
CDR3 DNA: TGTGCCAGCAGCTTAGATCGGTCTACGCAGTATTTT
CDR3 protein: CASSLDRSTQYF

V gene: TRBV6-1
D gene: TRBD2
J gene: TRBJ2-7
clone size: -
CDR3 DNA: TGTGCCAGCAGGATTAGCGGGCCCAGCTCCTACGAGCAGTACTTC
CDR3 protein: CASRISGPSSYEQYF

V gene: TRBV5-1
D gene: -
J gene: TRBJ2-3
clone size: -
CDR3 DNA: TGCGCCAGCAGCTTGAACGGGGGTGGGACAGATACGCAGTATTTT
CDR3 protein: CASSLNGGGTDTQYF

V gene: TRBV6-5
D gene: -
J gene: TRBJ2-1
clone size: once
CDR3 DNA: TGTGCCAGCAGTTACCCGGGGACCCGTGAGCAGTTCTTC
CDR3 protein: CASSYPGTREQFF

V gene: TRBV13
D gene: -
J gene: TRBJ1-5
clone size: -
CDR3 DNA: TGTGCCAGCAGCTTAGGGGCAGGGGGCAATCAGCCCCAGCATTTT
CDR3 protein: CASSLGAGGNQPQHF

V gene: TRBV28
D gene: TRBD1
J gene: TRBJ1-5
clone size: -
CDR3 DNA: TGTGCCAGCAGTCCTGGGACAGGCAATCAGCCCCAGCATTTT
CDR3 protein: CASSPGTGNQPQHF

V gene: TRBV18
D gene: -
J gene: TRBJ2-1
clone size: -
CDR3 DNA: TGTGCCAGCTCACCTAGTTTGGGCGGGGGCATCAATGAGCAGTTCTTC
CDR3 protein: CASSPSLGGGINEQFF

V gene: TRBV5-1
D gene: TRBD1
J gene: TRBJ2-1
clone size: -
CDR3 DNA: TGCGCCAGCAGCTGGGGGCAGACTTACCAGGGGGCGATGGTCAATGAGCAGTTCTTC
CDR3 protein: CASSWGQTYQGAMVNEQFF

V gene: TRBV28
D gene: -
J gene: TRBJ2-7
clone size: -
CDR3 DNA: TGTGCCAGCGGGGGGCCCCCCTACGAGCAGTACTTC
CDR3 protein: CASGGPPYEQYF

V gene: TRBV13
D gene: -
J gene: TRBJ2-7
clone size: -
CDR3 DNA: TGTGCCAGCAGCTTACGACCGAACGGACACGAGCAGTACTTC
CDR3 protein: CASSLRPNGHEQYF

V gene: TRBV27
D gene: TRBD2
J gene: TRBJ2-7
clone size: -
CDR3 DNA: TGTGCCAGCAGTTTCGCTAGCGGGAGGTTCGAGCAGTACTTC
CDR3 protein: CASSFASGRFEQYF

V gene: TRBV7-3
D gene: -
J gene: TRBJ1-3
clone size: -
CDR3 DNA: TGTGCCAGCAGCTTAAGCTTTACAGACTCTGGAAACACCATATATTTT
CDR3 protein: CASSLSFTDSGNTIYF

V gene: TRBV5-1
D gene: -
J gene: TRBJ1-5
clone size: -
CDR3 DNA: TGCGCCAGCAGCTTGTTGCCAAGGGGGACAATTTTCAATCAGCCCCAGCATTTT
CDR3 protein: CASSLLPRGTIFNQPQHF

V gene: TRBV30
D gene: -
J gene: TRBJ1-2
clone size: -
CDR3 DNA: TGTGCCGGGGGGAGTGGCTATGGCTACACCTTC
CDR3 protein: CAGGSGYGYTF

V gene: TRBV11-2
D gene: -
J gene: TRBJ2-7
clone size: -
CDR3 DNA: TGTGCCAGCAGCTTAGCGGCGCGGGAAGCCTACGAGCAGTACTTC
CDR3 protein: CASSLAAREAYEQYF

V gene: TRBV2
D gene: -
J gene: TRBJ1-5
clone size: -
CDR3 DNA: TGTGCCAGCAGTGAAGGGGTGGCAGGGCTTCAGCCCCAGCATTTT
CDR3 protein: CASSEGVAGLQPQHF

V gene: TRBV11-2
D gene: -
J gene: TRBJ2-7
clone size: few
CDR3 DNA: TGTGCCAGCAGATCCTACTCCTCCTACGAGCAGTACTTC
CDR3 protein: CASRSYSSYEQYF

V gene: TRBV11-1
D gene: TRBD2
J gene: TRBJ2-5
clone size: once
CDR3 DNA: TGTGCCAGCAGCACCCTGGGAGGGACCCAAGAGACCCAGTACTTC
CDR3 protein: CASSTLGGTQETQYF

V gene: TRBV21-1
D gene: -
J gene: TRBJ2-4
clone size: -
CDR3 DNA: TGTGCCAGCAGCAAAGGGAGGAGTTTCGGCAAAAACATTCAGTACTTC
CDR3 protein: CASSKGRSFGKNIQYF

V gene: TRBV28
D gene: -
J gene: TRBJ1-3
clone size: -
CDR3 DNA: TGTGCCAGCAGTTTACCCCCCGGATCCTCTGGAAACACCATATATTTT
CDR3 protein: CASSLPPGSSGNTIYF

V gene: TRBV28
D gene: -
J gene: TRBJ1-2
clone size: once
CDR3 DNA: TGTGCCAGCAGTTGGACGGGCGGGGATGGCTACACCTTC
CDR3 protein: CASSWTGGDGYTF

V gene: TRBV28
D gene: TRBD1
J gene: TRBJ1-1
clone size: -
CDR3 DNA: TGTGCCAGCAGTTTAGGGGACAGGGGAGCTTTCTTT
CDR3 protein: CASSLGDRGAFF

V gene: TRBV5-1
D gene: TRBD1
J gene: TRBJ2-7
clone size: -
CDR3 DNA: TGCGCCAGCAGCCCGTCGCCGGGACAGGACTACGAGCAGTACTTC
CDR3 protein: CASSPSPGQDYEQYF

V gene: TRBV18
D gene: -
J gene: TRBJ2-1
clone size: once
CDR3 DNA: TGTGCCAGCTCACCAAGAGGGAGCTCCTACAATGAGCAGTTCTTC
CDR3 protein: CASSPRGSSYNEQFF

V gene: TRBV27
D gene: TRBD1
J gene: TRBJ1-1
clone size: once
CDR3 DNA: TGTGCCAGCAGTTTATCACAGGGGGCGCGAAACACTGAAGCTTTCTTT
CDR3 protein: CASSLSQGARNTEAFF

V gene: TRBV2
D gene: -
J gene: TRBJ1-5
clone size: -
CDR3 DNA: TGTGCCAGCAGGCACACGGGGGAGGGTCAGCCCCAGCATTTT
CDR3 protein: CASRHTGEGQPQHF

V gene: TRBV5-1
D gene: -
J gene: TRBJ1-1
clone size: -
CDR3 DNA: TGCGCCAGCAGGGAAGGTACGGAAACTGAAGCTTTCTTT
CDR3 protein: CASREGTETEAFF

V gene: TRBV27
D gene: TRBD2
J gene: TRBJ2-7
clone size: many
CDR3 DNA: TGTGCCAGCAGTTTGTTCGGGGGGTACGAGCAGTACTTC
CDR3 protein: CASSLFGGYEQYF

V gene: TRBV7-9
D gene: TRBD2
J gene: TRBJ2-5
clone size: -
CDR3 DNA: TGTGCCAGCAGCACCCAACTAGCGGGAGGGATGGAGACCCAGTACTTC
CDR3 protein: CASSTQLAGGMETQYF

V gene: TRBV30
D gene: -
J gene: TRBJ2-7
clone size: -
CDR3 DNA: TGTGCCTGGAGTGCCCGCCTCGGACTAGGGACATACGAGCAGTACTTC
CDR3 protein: CAWSARLGLGTYEQYF

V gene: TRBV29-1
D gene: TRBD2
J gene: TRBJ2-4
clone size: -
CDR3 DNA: TGCAGCGCCACTTCTCGTGGGGGGGACATTCAGTACTTC
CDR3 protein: CSATSRGGDIQYF

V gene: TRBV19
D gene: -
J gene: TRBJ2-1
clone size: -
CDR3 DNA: TGTGCCACCCACACGACAGACTACAATGAGCAGTTCTTC
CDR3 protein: CATHTTDYNEQFF

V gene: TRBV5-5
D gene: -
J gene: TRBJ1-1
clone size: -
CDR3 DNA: TGTGCCAGCAGCTTGGCGGGGGGCGATGAAGCTTTCTTT
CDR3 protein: CASSLAGGDEAFF

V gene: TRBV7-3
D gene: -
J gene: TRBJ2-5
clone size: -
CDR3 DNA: TGTGCCAGCAGCTTAGGGTCGACAGGAGGACAAGAGACCCAGTACTTC
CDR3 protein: CASSLGSTGGQETQYF

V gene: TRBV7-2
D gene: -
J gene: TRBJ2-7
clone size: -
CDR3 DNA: TGTGCCAGCAGCTCCGGGCCCTCCTACGAGCAGTACTTC
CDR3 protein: CASSSGPSYEQYF

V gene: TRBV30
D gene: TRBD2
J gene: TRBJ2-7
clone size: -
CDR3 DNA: TGTGCCTGGAGGCCCCGGGAGGCCCCAATCGAGCAGTACTTC
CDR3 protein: CAWRPREAPIEQYF

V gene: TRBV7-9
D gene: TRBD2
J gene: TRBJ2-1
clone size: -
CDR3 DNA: TGTGCCAGCAGCTTTAGCGGGCATACAGCCTACAATGAGCAGTTCTTC
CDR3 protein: CASSFSGHTAYNEQFF

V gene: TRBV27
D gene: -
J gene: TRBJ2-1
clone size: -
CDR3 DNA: TGTGCCAGCAGCCCGGGACACTCCTACAATGAGCAGTTCTTC
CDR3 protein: CASSPGHSYNEQFF

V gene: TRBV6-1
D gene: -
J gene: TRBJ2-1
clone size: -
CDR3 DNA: TGTGCCAGCAGTGCCACTAGCTTCGCCTACAATGAGCAGTTCTTC
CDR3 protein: CASSATSFAYNEQFF